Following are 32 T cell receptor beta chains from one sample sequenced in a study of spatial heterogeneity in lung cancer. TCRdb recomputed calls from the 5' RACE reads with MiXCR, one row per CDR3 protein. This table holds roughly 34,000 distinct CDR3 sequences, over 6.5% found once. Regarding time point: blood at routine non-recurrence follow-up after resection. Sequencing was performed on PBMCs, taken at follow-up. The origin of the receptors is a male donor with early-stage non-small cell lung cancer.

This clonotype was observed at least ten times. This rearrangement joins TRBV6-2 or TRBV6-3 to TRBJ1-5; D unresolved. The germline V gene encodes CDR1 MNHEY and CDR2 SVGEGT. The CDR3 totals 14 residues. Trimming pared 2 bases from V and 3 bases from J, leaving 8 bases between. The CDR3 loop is CASSYVGVNQPQHF. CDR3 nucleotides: TGTGCCAGCAGTTACGTGGGAGTCAATCAGCCCCAGCATTTT.

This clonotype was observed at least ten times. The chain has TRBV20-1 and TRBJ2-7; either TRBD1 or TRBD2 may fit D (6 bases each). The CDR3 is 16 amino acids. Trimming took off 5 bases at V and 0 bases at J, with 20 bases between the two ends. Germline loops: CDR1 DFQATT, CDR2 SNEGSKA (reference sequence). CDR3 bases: TGCAGTGCTCGGCTACCTTTGGGGGGCTACTCCTACGAGCAGTACTTC. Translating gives CSARLPLGGYSYEQYF.

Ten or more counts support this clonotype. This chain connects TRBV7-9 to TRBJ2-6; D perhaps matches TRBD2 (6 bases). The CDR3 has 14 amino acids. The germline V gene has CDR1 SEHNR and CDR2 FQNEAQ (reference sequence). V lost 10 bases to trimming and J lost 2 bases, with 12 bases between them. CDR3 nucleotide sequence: TGTGCCACCTCCGGGAGCGCTGGGGCCAACGTCCTGACTTTC. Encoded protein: CATSGSAGANVLTF.

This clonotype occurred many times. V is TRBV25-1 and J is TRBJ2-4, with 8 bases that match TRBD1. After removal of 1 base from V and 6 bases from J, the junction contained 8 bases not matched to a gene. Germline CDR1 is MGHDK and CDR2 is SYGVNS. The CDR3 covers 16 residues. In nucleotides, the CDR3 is TGTGCCAGCAGTGAATCGGGCAGGGGGCGTCTAAACATTCAGTACTTC. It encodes CASSESGRGRLNIQYF.

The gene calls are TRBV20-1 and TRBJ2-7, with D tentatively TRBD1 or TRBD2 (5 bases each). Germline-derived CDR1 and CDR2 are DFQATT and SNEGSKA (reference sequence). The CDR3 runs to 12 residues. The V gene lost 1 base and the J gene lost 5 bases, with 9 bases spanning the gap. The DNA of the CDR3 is TGCAGTGCTAGAGTCTCGGGGCACGAGCAGTACTTC. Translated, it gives CSARVSGHEQYF.

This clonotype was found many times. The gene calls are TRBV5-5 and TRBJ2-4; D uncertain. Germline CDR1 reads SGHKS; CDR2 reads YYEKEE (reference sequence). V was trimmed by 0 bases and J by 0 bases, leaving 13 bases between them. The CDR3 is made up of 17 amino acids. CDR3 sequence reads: CASSLVQSLVAKNIQYF. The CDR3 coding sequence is TGTGCCAGCAGCTTGGTACAGTCCCTCGTAGCCAAAAACATTCAGTACTTC.

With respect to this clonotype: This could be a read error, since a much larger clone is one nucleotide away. The CDR3 sequence: CVSSLSLGEQYF. The CDR3 bases are TGTGTCAGCAGCCTTTCCCTGGGCGAGCAGTACTTC. This chain uses TRBV5-4 with TRBJ2-7; D is ambiguous. Per the germline V gene, CDR1 is SGHNT and CDR2 is YYREEE (reference sequence). The length of the CDR3 is 12 residues.

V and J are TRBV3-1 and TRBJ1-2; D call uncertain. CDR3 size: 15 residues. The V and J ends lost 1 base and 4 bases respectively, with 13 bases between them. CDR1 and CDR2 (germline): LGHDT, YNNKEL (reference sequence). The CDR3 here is CASSQASAGSYGYTF. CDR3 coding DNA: TGTGCCAGCAGCCAAGCTAGTGCGGGAAGCTATGGCTACACCTTC.

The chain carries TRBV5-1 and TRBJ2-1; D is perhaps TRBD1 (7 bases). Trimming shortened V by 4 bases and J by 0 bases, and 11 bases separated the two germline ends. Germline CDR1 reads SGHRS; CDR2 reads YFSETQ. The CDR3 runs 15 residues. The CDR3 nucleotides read TGCGCCAGCAGCCAGGGGGAGGCCTCCTACAATGAGCAGTTCTTC. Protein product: CASSQGEASYNEQFF.

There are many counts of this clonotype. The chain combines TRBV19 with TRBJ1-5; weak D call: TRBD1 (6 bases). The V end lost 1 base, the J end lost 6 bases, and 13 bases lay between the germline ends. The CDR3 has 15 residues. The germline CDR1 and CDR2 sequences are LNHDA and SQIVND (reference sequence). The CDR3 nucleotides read TGTGCCAGTAGTATAGTTGGCAGGGGTGGTCAGCCCCAGCATTTT. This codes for CASSIVGRGGQPQHF.

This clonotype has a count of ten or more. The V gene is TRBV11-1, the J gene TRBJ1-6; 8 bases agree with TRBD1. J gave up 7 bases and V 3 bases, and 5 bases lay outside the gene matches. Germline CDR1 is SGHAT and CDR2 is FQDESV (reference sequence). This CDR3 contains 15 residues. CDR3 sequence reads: CASSFGTGSNSPLHF. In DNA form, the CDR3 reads TGTGCCAGCAGCTTTGGGACAGGATCAAATTCACCCCTCCACTTT.

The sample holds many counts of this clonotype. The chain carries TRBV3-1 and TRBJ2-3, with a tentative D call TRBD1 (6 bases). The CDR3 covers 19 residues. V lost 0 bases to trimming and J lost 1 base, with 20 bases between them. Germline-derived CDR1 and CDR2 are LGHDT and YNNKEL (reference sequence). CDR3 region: CASSQEVHMTGVGTDTQYF. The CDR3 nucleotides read TGTGCCAGCAGCCAAGAGGTCCATATGACAGGAGTTGGCACAGATACGCAGTATTTT.

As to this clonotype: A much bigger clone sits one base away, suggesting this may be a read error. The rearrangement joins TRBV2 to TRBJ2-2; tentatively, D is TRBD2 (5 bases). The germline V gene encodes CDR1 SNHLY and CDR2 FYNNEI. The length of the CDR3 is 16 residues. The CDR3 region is CASSEDALANTGEPFF. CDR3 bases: TGTGCCAGCAGTGAGGACGCCCTCGCGAACACCGGGGAGCCGTTTTTT.

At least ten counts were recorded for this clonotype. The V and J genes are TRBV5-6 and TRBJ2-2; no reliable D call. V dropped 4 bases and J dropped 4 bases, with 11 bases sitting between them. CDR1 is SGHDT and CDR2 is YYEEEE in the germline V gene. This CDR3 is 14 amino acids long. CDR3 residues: CASSILARTGELFF. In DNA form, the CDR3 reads TGTGCCAGCAGCATCCTGGCCCGCACCGGGGAGCTGTTTTTT.

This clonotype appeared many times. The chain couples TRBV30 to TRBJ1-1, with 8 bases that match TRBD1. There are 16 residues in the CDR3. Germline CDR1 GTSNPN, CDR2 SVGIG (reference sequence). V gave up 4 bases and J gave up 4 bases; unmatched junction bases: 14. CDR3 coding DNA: TGTGCCTGGACCCAGATGCCAGGACAGGGCGGCACTGAAGCTTTCTTT. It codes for CAWTQMPGQGGTEAFF.

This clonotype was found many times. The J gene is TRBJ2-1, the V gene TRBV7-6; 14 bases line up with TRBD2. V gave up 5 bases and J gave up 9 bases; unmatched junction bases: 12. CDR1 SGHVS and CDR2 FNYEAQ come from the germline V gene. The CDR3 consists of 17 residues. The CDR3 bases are TGTGCCAGCAGCCCCCGACTAGCGGGGGGGAATGGGGGTGAGCAGTTCTTC. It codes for CASSPRLAGGNGGEQFF. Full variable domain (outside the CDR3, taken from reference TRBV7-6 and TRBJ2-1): GAGVSQSPRYKVTKRGQDVALRCDPISGHVSLYWYRQALGQGPEFLTYFNYEAQQDKSGLPNDRFSAERPEGSISTLTIQRTEQRDSAMYRCASSPRLAGGNGGEQFFGPGTRLTVL.

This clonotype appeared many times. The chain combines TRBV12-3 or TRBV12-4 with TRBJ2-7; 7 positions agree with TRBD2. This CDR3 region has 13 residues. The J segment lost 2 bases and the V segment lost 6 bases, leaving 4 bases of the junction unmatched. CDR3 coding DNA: TGTGCCAGCAGAGGCGGGGGTACCTACGAGCAGTACTTC. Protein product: CASRGGGTYEQYF.

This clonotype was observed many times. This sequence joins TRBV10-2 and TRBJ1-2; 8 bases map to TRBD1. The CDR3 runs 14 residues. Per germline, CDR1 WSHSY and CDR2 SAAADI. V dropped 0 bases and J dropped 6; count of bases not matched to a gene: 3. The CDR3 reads CASSESLQGDGYTF. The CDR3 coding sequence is TGCGCCAGCAGTGAGTCGTTACAGGGGGATGGCTACACCTTC.

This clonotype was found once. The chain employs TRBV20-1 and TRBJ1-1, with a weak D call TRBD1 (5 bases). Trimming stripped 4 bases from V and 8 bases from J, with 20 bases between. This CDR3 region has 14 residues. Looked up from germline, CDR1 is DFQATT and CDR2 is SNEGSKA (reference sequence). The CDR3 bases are TGCAGTGCTATAAGTGTACAGGCGATACCCGAAGCTTTCTTT. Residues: CSAISVQAIPEAFF.

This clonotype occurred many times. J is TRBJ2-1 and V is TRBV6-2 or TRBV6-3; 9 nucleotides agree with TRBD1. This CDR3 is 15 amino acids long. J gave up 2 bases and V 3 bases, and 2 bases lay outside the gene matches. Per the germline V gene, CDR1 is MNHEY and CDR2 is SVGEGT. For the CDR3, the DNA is TGTGCCAGCAGTTATGGGACAGGGACCTACAATGAGCAGTTCTTC. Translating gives CASSYGTGTYNEQFF.

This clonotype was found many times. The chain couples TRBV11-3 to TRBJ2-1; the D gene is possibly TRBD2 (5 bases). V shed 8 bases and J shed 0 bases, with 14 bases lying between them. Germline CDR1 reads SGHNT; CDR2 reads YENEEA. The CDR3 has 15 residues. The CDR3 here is CASAFTGSSYNEQFF. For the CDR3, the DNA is TGTGCCAGCGCGTTTACGGGAAGCTCCTACAATGAGCAGTTCTTC.

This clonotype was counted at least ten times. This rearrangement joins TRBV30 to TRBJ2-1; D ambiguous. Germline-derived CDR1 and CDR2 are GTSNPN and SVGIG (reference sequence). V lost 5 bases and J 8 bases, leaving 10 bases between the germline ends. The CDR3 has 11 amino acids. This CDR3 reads CAWEVGDEQFF. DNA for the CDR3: TGTGCCTGGGAGGTGGGCGATGAGCAGTTCTTC.

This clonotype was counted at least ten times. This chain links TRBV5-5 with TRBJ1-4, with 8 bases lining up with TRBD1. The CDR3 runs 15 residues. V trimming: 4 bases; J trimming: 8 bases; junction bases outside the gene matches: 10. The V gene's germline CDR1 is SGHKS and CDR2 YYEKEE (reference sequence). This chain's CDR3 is CASSPLAGGAEKLFF. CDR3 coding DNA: TGTGCCAGCAGCCCCCTGGCAGGGGGCGCGGAAAAACTGTTTTTT.

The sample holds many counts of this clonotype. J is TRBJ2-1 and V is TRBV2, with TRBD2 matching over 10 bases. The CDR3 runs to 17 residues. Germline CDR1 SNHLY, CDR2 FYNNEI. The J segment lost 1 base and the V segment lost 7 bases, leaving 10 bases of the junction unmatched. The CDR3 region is CASTPRTSGVSYNEQFF. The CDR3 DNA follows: TGTGCCAGCACCCCTCGAACTAGCGGGGTATCCTACAATGAGCAGTTCTTC.

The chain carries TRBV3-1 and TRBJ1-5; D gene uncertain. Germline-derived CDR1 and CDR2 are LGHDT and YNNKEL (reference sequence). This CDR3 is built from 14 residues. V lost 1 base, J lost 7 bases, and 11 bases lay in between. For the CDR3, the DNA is TGTGCCAGCAGCCAAGCCCCCGGGGTCCAGCCCCAGCATTTT. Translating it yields CASSQAPGVQPQHF.

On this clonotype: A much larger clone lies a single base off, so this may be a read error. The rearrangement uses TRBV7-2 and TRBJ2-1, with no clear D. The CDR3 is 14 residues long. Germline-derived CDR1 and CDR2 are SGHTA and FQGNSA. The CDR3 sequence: CANSLGLAYNEQFF. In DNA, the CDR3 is TGTGCCAACAGCTTAGGGTTGGCGTACAATGAGCAGTTCTTC. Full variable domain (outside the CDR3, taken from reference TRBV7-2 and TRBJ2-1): GAGVSQSPSNKVTEKGKDVELRCDPISGHTALYWYRQSLGQGLEFLIYFQGNSAPDKSGLPSDRFSAERTGGSVSTLTIQRTQQEDSAVYLCANSLGLAYNEQFFGPGTRLTVL.

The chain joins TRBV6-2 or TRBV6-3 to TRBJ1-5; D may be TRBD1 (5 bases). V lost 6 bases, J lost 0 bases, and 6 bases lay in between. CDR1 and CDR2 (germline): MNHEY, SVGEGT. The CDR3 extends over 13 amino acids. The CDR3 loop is CASSRDSNQPQHF. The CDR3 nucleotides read TGTGCCAGCAGCAGGGATAGCAATCAGCCCCAGCATTTT.

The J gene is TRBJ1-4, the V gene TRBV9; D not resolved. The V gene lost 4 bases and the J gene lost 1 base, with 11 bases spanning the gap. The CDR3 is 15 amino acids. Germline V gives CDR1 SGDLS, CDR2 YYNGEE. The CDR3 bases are TGTGCCAGCAGCCGTACCGGGGTAACTAATGAAAAACTGTTTTTT. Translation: CASSRTGVTNEKLFF.

CDR3 in DNA: TGTGCCAGCAGCTTGGGCAGGGCGGAGGTCCTGGACACTGAAGCTTTCTTT. This encodes CASSLGRAEVLDTEAFF. The rearrangement uses TRBV7-3 and TRBJ1-1; D perhaps matches TRBD1 (5 bases). Germline lookup yields CDR1 SGHTA and CDR2 FQGTGA. V dropped 3 bases and J dropped 3 bases, with 20 bases sitting between them. The CDR3 consists of 17 residues.

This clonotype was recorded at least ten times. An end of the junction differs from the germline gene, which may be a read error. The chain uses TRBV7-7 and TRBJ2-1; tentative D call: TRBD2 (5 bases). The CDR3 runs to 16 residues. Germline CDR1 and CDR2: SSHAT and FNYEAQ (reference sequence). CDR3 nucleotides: TGTGCTAGCAGCTTAGGACTGAATGAACCCTACAATGAGCAGTTCTTC. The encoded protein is CASSLGLNEPYNEQFF.

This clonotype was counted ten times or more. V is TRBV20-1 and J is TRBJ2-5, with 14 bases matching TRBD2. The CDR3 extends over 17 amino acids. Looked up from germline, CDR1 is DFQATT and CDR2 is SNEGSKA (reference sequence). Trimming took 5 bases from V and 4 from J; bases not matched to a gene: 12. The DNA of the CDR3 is TGCAGTGCTCGCCGGCGGACTAGCGGGGGGAGGGGAGAGACCCAGTACTTC. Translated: CSARRRTSGGRGETQYF.

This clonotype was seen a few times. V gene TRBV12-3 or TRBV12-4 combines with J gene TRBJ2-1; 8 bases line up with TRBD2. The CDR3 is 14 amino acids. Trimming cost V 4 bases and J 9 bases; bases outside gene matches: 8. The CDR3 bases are TGTGCCAGCAGTTACACCGGGGGGGCCATTGAGCAGTTCTTC. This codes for CASSYTGGAIEQFF.